The rows below give T cell receptor beta chains drawn from one sample of a study of shared T cell receptors in the human thymus. Assay used: immunoSEQ multiplex PCR; TCRdb lists only in-frame clones, some missing. The top ten hold more than 0.01% of the sample, which has hundreds of thousands of clones, approximately 83% seen once. This same sample was also part of a study on human thymus T cells.

The specimen sequenced was thymocytes. These TCRs come from a girl under three years old with a congenital heart defect. Both conserved end residues are part of each CDR3. The D gene is left open where the match is weak. The size field is filled for only some rows; it gives once, few, many or a size class.

V	D	size	J	DNA	CDR3
TRBV4-1	.	.	TRBJ1-6	TGCGCCAGCAGCCAAGTCCTTGGGGGCGCCGGTTCACCCCTCCACTTT	CASSQVLGGAGSPLHF
TRBV20-1	.	.	TRBJ1-1	TGCAGACACGCGGGGAGTGAAGCTTTCTTT	CRHAGSEAFF
TRBV14	TRBD1	.	TRBJ2-1	TGTGCCAGCAGCCAAGGGACAGGGGGGAATGATGAGCAGTTCTTC	CASSQGTGGNDEQFF
TRBV11-2	TRBD2	.	TRBJ2-7	TGTGCCAGCAGCAACCCCAGCGGGGTGGGCTACGAGCAGTACTTC	CASSNPSGVGYEQYF
TRBV7-6	.	.	TRBJ2-5	TGTGCCAGCAGCTTAGCGAGTCCCAGGGGAGAGACCCAGTACTTC	CASSLASPRGETQYF
TRBV7-9	.	.	TRBJ2-5	TGTGCCAGCAGCTTAGTGAGGCGGGGTCAACGCCAAGAGACCCAGTACTTC	CASSLVRRGQRQETQYF
TRBV6-1	TRBD1	few	TRBJ1-6	TGTGCCAGCAGTGAAGCCCGGACAGGCAATTCACCCCTCCACTTT	CASSEARTGNSPLHF
TRBV9	.	.	TRBJ1-2	TGTGCCAGCAGCGTAGGTGCGGGCGATTTCTATGGCTACACCTTC	CASSVGAGDFYGYTF
TRBV7-8	.	.	TRBJ1-2	TGTGCCAGCAGCTTCGGCTCAGGGTGGGACTATGGCTACACCTTC	CASSFGSGWDYGYTF
TRBV29-1	TRBD1	.	TRBJ1-3	TGCAGCGTTGAAGCCCCGGTACCTAACGACAGGGGTGGAAACACCATATATTTT	CSVEAPVPNDRGGNTIYF
TRBV4-1	.	.	TRBJ2-1	TGCGCCAGCAGCCAAGATATACGCGTCAATGAGCAGTTCTTC	CASSQDIRVNEQFF
TRBV11-2	.	.	TRBJ1-5	TGTGCCAGCAGCTTAGACCCAGGGGAGGGTTCCCAGCATTTT	CASSLDPGEGSQHF
TRBV19	.	once	TRBJ2-6	TGTGCCAGTTTGGAGGGGACGGCAAGCTCTGGGGCCAACGTCCTGACTTTC	CASLEGTASSGANVLTF
TRBV4-1	TRBD1	once	TRBJ1-6	TGCGCCAGCAGCCAACCGGGACAGTATAATTCACCCCTCCACTTT	CASSQPGQYNSPLHF
TRBV28	TRBD1	.	TRBJ1-4	TGTGCCAGCAGTTTCCCCACAGGGACAGGCCTGAATGAAAAACTGTTTTTT	CASSFPTGTGLNEKLFF
TRBV5-1	TRBD1	.	TRBJ2-5	TGCGCCAGCAGACCAGGGGGTATTGGGGAGACCCAGTACTTC	CASRPGGIGETQYF
TRBV18	.	.	TRBJ2-5	TGTGCCAGCTCACCTCGGGCAGTCGGCGGGGCTATCCAAGAGACCCAGTACTTC	CASSPRAVGGAIQETQYF
TRBV14	.	.	TRBJ1-6	TGTGCCAGCAGCCAAGGTGGAGGGAACTCACCCCTCCACTTT	CASSQGGGNSPLHF
TRBV28	TRBD1	.	TRBJ1-1	TGTGCCAGCACCAAAGGAGGACAGGAGGGCACTGAAGCTTTCTTT	CASTKGGQEGTEAFF
TRBV5-4	TRBD1	.	TRBJ2-2	TGTGCCAGCAGCCGAACCGGACAGGGGGCCCAGAACACCGGGGAGCTGTTTTTT	CASSRTGQGAQNTGELFF
TRBV6-1	TRBD1	.	TRBJ1-2	TGTGCCAGCAGTGTACGGACAGGGATCGGCTATGGCTACACCTTC	CASSVRTGIGYGYTF
TRBV29-1	TRBD1	.	TRBJ2-7	TGCAGCGTTGTTCCCACAGGGGCCGACGAGCAGTACTTC	CSVVPTGADEQYF
TRBV19	TRBD1	.	TRBJ2-2	TGTGCCAGTAGTATGGGGGACAGGGAATTGGTCGGGGAGCTGTTTTTT	CASSMGDRELVGELFF
TRBV29-1	TRBD2	.	TRBJ2-5	TGCAGCGTTGGGGGGGTGGGACTAGCGTTTGGAGAGACCCAGTACTTC	CSVGGVGLAFGETQYF
TRBV7-2	TRBD1	.	TRBJ1-1	TGTGCCAGCAGCTTAGCGAGTCACAGGGGCGTCCAAATGAACACTGAAGCTTTCTTT	CASSLASHRGVQMNTEAFF
TRBV29-1	.	.	TRBJ1-1	TGCAGCGTTGAAGGTGGGACCAACAGGGTGGAAGCTGAAGCTTTCTTT	CSVEGGTNRVEAEAFF
TRBV28	.	.	TRBJ1-2	TGTGCCAGCAAAGGGCAGGGGACCCTCTATGGCTACACCTTC	CASKGQGTLYGYTF
TRBV4-1	TRBD1	.	TRBJ2-7	TGCGCCAGCAGCCGAGAGACAGGGGGCTACTCCTACGAGCAGTACTTC	CASSRETGGYSYEQYF
TRBV10-1	.	.	TRBJ2-3	TGCGCCAGCAGTGAAGGCGGACAACTCCCTAATACGCAGTATTTT	CASSEGGQLPNTQYF
TRBV5-1	.	.	TRBJ2-1	TGCGCCAGCAGATCATCACCGGGACTCTCCTACAATGAGCAGTTCTTC	CASRSSPGLSYNEQFF
TRBV28	TRBD1	once	TRBJ1-6	TGTGCCAGCAGCATCTTAGACAGGGGCGGTTCACCCCTCCACTTT	CASSILDRGGSPLHF
TRBV7-6	.	.	TRBJ2-1	TGTGCCAGCAGTCGATGGGGCGTCTTTGGAAGGAATGAGCAGTTCTTC	CASSRWGVFGRNEQFF
TRBV10-1	.	.	TRBJ2-6	TGCGCCAGCAGTGTGGAGCCCCCAAATCATACTACAGGAATCTCTGGGGCCAACGTCCTGACTTTC	CASSVEPPNHTTGISGANVLTF
TRBV27	.	.	TRBJ1-1	TGTGCCAGCAGTTTTGCTGGAGATCCTGAAGCTTTCTTT	CASSFAGDPEAFF
TRBV6-1	TRBD2	.	TRBJ2-1	TGTGCCAGCAGTGCTCCTCCCCGGGGGGGCCCATTCTACAATGAGCAGTTCTTC	CASSAPPRGGPFYNEQFF
TRBV5-5	TRBD1	.	TRBJ1-6	TGTGCCAGCAAGGACAGGGGAAGTTCACCCCTCCACTTT	CASKDRGSSPLHF
TRBV7-6	.	.	TRBJ1-3	TGTGCCAGCAGCTTATCGGGGGTATCGGGAAACACCATATATTTT	CASSLSGVSGNTIYF
TRBV28	.	.	TRBJ1-1	TGTGCCAGCAGTTTATTCTGGGGGCGGACGGACACTGAAGCTTTCTTT	CASSLFWGRTDTEAFF
TRBV5-1	.	few	TRBJ1-4	TGCGCCAGCAGCTTGAGGCAGGAGGCTACCAATAGTGAAAAACTGTTTTTT	CASSLRQEATNSEKLFF
TRBV14	TRBD1	.	TRBJ2-7	TGTGCCAGCAGCCAAGATAGGGACAGTTCCCGTATGAGGTTCGGCGAGCAGTACTTC	CASSQDRDSSRMRFGEQYF
TRBV6-1	TRBD1	few	TRBJ1-2	TGTGCCAGCAGGAGGACAGGGAGTGGCTACACCTTC	CASRRTGSGYTF
TRBV7-9	.	.	TRBJ1-6	TGTGCCAGCAGCTTCGACAGAGAACCCACCTGGTCCGATAATTCACCCCTCCACTTT	CASSFDREPTWSDNSPLHF
TRBV6-1	.	.	TRBJ1-1	TGTGCCAGCAGTGAAACGGGGTCGGGGAACACTGAAGCTTTCTTT	CASSETGSGNTEAFF
TRBV4-3	.	.	TRBJ2-5	TGCGCCAGCAGCCAAGGGCAGGGTAGTTATCAAGAGACCCAGTACTTC	CASSQGQGSYQETQYF
TRBV11-2	.	.	TRBJ1-3	TGTGCCAGCAGCTCGACGGGGGGCCCTGGAAACACCATATATTTT	CASSSTGGPGNTIYF
TRBV19	.	.	TRBJ2-3	TGTGCCAGTAGAACAGGGAGGGACACAGATACGCAGTATTTT	CASRTGRDTDTQYF
TRBV5-8	.	.	TRBJ1-2	TGTGCCAGCAGCTTGATGGGGACTGACAAGGGCCCCAATGGCTACACCTTC	CASSLMGTDKGPNGYTF
TRBV6-1	.	.	TRBJ1-2	TGTGCCAGTATAGGGGTCAGGAATGGCTACACCTTC	CASIGVRNGYTF
TRBV6-1	.	.	TRBJ2-5	TGTGCCAGCAGTGAGATTGTCCGGGTTGAGACCCAGTACTTC	CASSEIVRVETQYF
TRBV19	.	.	TRBJ1-2	TGTGCCAGTAGTATTCGTCGGGGTCCCTATGGCTACACCTTC	CASSIRRGPYGYTF
TRBV9	TRBD1	.	TRBJ2-7	TGTGCCAGCAGCGCGGGACAGCAAACGCCCGAGCAGTACTTC	CASSAGQQTPEQYF
TRBV18	TRBD2	.	TRBJ2-1	TGTGCCAGCTCAAAGGGACTAGCGGGCCTTTACAATGAGCAGTTCTTC	CASSKGLAGLYNEQFF
TRBV27	TRBD1	.	TRBJ1-4	TGTGCCAGCAGGGCCACAGGGGTCACAACGGCAACTAATGAAAAACTGTTTTTT	CASRATGVTTATNEKLFF
TRBV27	.	.	TRBJ1-5	TGTGCCAGCAGAGGGGGTAACGGAAATCAGCCCCAGCATTTT	CASRGGNGNQPQHF
TRBV5-4	.	.	TRBJ2-1	TGTGCCAGCAGCTTGGACAGAGCCTACAATGAGCAGTTCTTC	CASSLDRAYNEQFF